This entry concerns a single TCR beta chain. Its antigen is unknown. The sample comes from a study of shared clonotypes between healthy human individuals. Whole-study results and caveats: A few donors had roughly 5.2% of their naive CD4 clonotypes in common. Generation of non-shared clonotypes was less probable than generation of clonotypes shared by all four donors. A small donor pool kept down the genetic and exposure-history diversity that was represented.

The repertoire was sequenced with immunoSEQ multiplex PCR; TCRdb's copy has only in-frame clones and lacks some. The table includes 550,000 to 650,000 clones, about 96% detected once. V lost 5 bases, J lost 4 bases, and 8 bases lay in between. Looked up from germline, CDR1 is MNHEY and CDR2 is SMNVEV (reference sequence). The CDR3 has 12 amino acids. Naive CD8 cells, CD45RO-negative and positively selected for CCR7, excluded terminally differentiated effector memory CD45RA+ cells. This TCR derives from a woman in her 30s in good health. This chain joins TRBV27 and TRBJ2-5; D is undetermined. Specimen: naive CD8+ T cells sorted from blood. CDR3 residues: CASSPNGETQYF. CDR3 sequence (DNA): TGTGCCAGCAGTCCCAACGGAGAGACCCAGTACTTC.